This record covers a single T cell receptor (beta chain). This sample is part of a study of blood T cell repertoires in COVID-19. Trimming cost V 0 bases and J 2 bases, with 11 bases left between them. Germline loops: CDR1 MNHEY, CDR2 SVGAGI. The length of the CDR3 is 16 residues. The data were produced by immunoSEQ multiplex PCR, yet TCRdb's version contains in-frame clones alone and is incomplete. The sample lists roughly 140,000 clones, 75% to 90% occurring once. V is TRBV6-5 and J is TRBJ1-5, with no clear D. Sequencing used peripheral blood. This receptor was obtained from an elderly woman with acute or convalescent COVID-19. The CDR3 bases are TGTGCCAGCAGTTACTCGAATATCCAGTGCAATCAGCCCCAGCATTTT. It specifies CASSYSNIQCNQPQHF.